This is a list of T cell receptor beta chains from one sample in a study of Ad26.COV2.S vaccination and SARS-CoV-2 variants. The repertoire was sequenced with immunoSEQ multiplex PCR; TCRdb's copy has only in-frame clones and lacks some. The sample has 510,000 or so clones; around 88% are singletons. The input for sequencing was peripheral blood, taken in a trial of Ad26.COV2.S vaccine versus placebo. These TCRs come from a person aged 18-60 years who received the Ad26.COV2.S COVID-19 vaccine or a placebo. The CDR3 runs from the conserved cysteine through the conserved F or W. D genes are given only for firm matches. Size is stated for part of the rows, as once, few or many counts, or as a class when the clone is expanded.

>once|TRBV30|TRBJ1-5|.
TGTGCCTGGGGGAGGGATCAGCCCCAGCATTTT
CAWGRDQPQHF
>.|TRBV7-3|TRBJ2-1|.
TGTGCCAGCAGCAAACTAGGCTCCAATGAGCAGTTCTTC
CASSKLGSNEQFF
>.|TRBV28|TRBJ2-5|.
TGTGCCAGCACGACGGGGACCTCGGGGTTGGTCCCACCTCGGGAGACCCAGTACTTC
CASTTGTSGLVPPRETQYF
>.|TRBV6-5|TRBJ1-2|TRBD1
TGTGCCAGCAGTTACATCACCGGGACAGGGGTTGGGGGCTACACCTTC
CASSYITGTGVGGYTF
>.|TRBV5-4|TRBJ2-4|.
TGTGCCAGCAGCTTGAAGGGAAAGGACAAAAACATTCAGTACTTC
CASSLKGKDKNIQYF
>.|TRBV27|TRBJ2-7|TRBD1
TGTGCCAGCAGTTTAAATCCGGGACAGGTGGCCTACGAGCAGTACTTC
CASSLNPGQVAYEQYF
>.|TRBV10-3|TRBJ1-2|.
TGTGCCATCAGTGTACAGGATAACTATGGCTACACCTTC
CAISVQDNYGYTF
>.|TRBV5-1|TRBJ1-1|.
TGCGCCAGCAGGACGGCGTCCACTGAAGCTTTCTTT
CASRTASTEAFF
>.|TRBV12-3/TRBV12-4|TRBJ1-2|.
TGTGCCAGCAGTTTAGGACCGGAATATGGCTACACCTTC
CASSLGPEYGYTF
>.|TRBV5-6|TRBJ1-1|.
TGTGCCAGCAGCTTGGTCTCGGGACTCCGCGCTGAAGCTTTCTTT
CASSLVSGLRAEAFF
>.|TRBV15|TRBJ2-1|.
TGTGCCACCAGCAAAGGCCTCAACAATGAGCAGTTCTTC
CATSKGLNNEQFF
>.|TRBV18|TRBJ1-1|.
TGTGCCAGCTCCGGACAATGGGTTACTGAAGCTTTCTTT
CASSGQWVTEAFF
>.|TRBV5-4|TRBJ1-3|.
TGTGCCAGCAGCACTGGGCTCGCCTCAGGGCCTGGAAACACCATATATTTT
CASSTGLASGPGNTIYF
>once|TRBV28|TRBJ2-7|TRBD1
TGTGCCAGCAGTAGGGACAGGCTAATCGAGCAGTACTTC
CASSRDRLIEQYF
>.|TRBV10-3|TRBJ1-1|TRBD1
TGTGCCATCAGTGGCGACAGGGGACACACTGAAGCTTTCTTT
CAISGDRGHTEAFF
>.|TRBV5-6|TRBJ2-7|TRBD2
TGTGCCAGCAGCTTGTCCCGACTAGCGGGAGTTGGGGAGCAGTACTTC
CASSLSRLAGVGEQYF
>.|TRBV11-3|TRBJ2-3|.
TGTGCCAGCAGCCAGGGGAGGGAATTTACAGATACGCAGTATTTT
CASSQGREFTDTQYF
>.|TRBV4-3|TRBJ2-1|TRBD1
TGCGCCAGCAGCCAAGTCGACAGGGGAAATGAGCAGTTCTTC
CASSQVDRGNEQFF
>.|TRBV30|TRBJ1-5|.
TGTGCCTGGACCGACGGAACCAATCAGCCCCAGCATTTT
CAWTDGTNQPQHF
>.|TRBV5-5|TRBJ1-3|.
TGTGCCAGCAGCTTGGGGATCACGAGCTCTGGAAACACCATATATTTT
CASSLGITSSGNTIYF
>.|TRBV28|TRBJ1-2|.
TGTGCCAGCAGGCACACCCGAGGGGATAACTATGGCTACACCTTC
CASRHTRGDNYGYTF
>.|TRBV5-6|TRBJ1-5|.
TGTGCCAGCAGCTTGGGGGTTAGCAATCAGCCCCAGCATTTT
CASSLGVSNQPQHF
>.|TRBV3-1/TRBV3-2|TRBJ2-7|TRBD2
TGTGCCAGCGGACTAGCCTACGAGCAGTACTTC
CASGLAYEQYF
>.|TRBV30|TRBJ2-1|.
TGTGCCTGGAGTGTCAACGGGCCGTTCAATGAGCAGTTCTTC
CAWSVNGPFNEQFF
>.|TRBV11-2|TRBJ1-1|.
TGTGCCAGCAGCCCTAGGACAAATCTAAACACTGAAGCTTTCTTT
CASSPRTNLNTEAFF
>.|TRBV5-8|TRBJ1-4|.
TGTGCCAGCAGCTTGTTTCCCAATGAAAAACTGTTTTTT
CASSLFPNEKLFF
>.|TRBV2|TRBJ2-1|.
TGTGCCAGCAGTGAGCTCCGGGACCCCCTCTATGAGCAGTTCTTC
CASSELRDPLYEQFF
>.|TRBV19|TRBJ1-4|.
TGTGCCAGTAGTATGTCTGCAACTAATGAAAAACTGTTTTTT
CASSMSATNEKLFF
>few|TRBV9|TRBJ1-2|.
TGTGCCAGCAGCGCAAGGACAGACTATGGCTACACCTTC
CASSARTDYGYTF
>.|TRBV4-2|TRBJ2-3|TRBD2
TGTGCCAGCAGCCAAGATCTACTAGCGGGGAGCACAGATACGCAGTATTTT
CASSQDLLAGSTDTQYF
>.|TRBV7-9|TRBJ2-7|.
TGTGCCAGCAGCTTAGGGCAGGGGCTATTCTACGAGCAGTACTTC
CASSLGQGLFYEQYF
>.|TRBV7-9|TRBJ2-7|.
TGTGCCAGCAGCGCACTGTGGATGGGTGAGCAGTACTTC
CASSALWMGEQYF
>.|TRBV19|TRBJ2-2|.
TGTGCCAGTAGCTTTCGAGGGGGTACCGGGGAGCTGTTTTTT
CASSFRGGTGELFF
>.|TRBV6-2/TRBV6-3|TRBJ1-2|.
TGTGCCAGCAGCGACGGACGGATCTATGGCTACACCTTC
CASSDGRIYGYTF
>.|TRBV5-4|TRBJ1-4|.
TGTGCCAGCAGCTTCAGGGGAGAGAAAAAACTGTTTTTT
CASSFRGEKKLFF
>.|TRBV6-5|TRBJ2-7|.
TGTGCCAGCACGCGGGACTCAAGCTACTACGAGCAGTACTTC
CASTRDSSYYEQYF